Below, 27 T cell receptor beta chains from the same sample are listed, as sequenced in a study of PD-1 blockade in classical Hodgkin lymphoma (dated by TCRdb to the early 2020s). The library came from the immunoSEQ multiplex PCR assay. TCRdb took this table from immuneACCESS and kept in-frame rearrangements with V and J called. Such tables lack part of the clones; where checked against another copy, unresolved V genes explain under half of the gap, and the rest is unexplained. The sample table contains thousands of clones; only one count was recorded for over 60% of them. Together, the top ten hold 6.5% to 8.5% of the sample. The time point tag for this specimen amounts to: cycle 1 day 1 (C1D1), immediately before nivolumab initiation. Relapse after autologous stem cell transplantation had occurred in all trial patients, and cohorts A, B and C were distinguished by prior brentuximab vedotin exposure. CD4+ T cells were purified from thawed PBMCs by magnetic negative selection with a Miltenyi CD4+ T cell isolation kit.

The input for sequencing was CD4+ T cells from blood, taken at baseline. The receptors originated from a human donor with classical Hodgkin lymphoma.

The CDR3 protein is CASRTDRVENEQFF. CDR3 nucleotides: TGTGCCAGTAGGACGGACAGAGTCGAAAATGAGCAGTTCTTC. The genes are TRBV19 and TRBJ2-1; tentative D call: TRBD1 (6 bases). The V gene lost 6 bases and the J gene lost 7 bases, with 16 bases spanning the gap. Germline CDR1 reads LNHDA; CDR2 reads SQIVND (reference sequence). CDR3 length: 14 residues.

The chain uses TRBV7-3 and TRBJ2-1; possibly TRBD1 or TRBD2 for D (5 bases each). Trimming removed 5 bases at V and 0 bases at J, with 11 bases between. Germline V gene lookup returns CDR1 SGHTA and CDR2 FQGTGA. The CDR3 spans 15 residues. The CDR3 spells CASSMGPSSYNEQFF. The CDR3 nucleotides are TGTGCCAGCAGCATGGGACCGAGCTCCTACAATGAGCAGTTCTTC.

CDR3 residues: CAGGVSSEQYF. The CDR3 DNA reads TGTGCCGGGGGCGTGAGCAGCGAGCAGTACTTC. The V call is TRBV2, the J call TRBJ2-7, with TRBD1 as a possible D gene (6 bases). This CDR3 is 11 amino acids long. V was trimmed by 11 bases and J by 6 bases, leaving 14 bases between them. Germline-derived CDR1 and CDR2 are SNHLY and FYNNEI.

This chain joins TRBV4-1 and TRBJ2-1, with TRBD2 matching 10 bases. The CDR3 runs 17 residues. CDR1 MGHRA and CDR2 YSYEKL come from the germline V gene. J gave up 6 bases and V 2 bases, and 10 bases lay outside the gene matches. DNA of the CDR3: TGCGCCAGCAGCCAAATCCTAGCGGGAGATCGGCGCAATGAGCAGTTCTTC. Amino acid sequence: CASSQILAGDRRNEQFF.

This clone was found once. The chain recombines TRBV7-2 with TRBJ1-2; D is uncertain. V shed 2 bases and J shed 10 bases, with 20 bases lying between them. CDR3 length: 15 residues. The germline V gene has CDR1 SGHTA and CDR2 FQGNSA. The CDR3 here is CASSLFSGSYVDYTF. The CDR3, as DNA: TGTGCCAGCAGCTTATTTTCGGGCAGCTATGTAGACTACACCTTC.

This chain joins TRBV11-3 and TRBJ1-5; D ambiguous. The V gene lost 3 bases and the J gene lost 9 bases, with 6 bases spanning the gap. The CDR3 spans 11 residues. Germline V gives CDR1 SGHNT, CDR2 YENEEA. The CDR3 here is CASSFTMPQHF. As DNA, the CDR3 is TGTGCCAGCAGCTTCACGATGCCCCAGCATTTT.

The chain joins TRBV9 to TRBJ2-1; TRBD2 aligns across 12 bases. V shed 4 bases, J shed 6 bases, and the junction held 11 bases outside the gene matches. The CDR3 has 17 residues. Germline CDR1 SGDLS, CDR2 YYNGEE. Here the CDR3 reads CASSPSKLAGGSNEQFF. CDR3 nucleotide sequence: TGTGCCAGCAGCCCCTCAAAACTAGCGGGAGGAAGCAATGAGCAGTTCTTC.

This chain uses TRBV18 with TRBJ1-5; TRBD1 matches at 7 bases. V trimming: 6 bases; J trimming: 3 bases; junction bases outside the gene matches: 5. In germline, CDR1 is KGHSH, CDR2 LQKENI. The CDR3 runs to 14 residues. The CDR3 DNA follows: TGTGCCAGCTCGTTCGGGACAGCCAATCAGCCCCAGCATTTT. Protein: CASSFGTANQPQHF. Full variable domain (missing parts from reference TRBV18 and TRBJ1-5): NAGVMQNPRHLVRRRGQEARLRCSPMKGHSHVYWYRQLPEEGLKFMVYLQKENIIDESGMPKERFSAEFPKEGPSILRIQQVVRGDSAAYFCASSFGTANQPQHFGDGTRLSIL.

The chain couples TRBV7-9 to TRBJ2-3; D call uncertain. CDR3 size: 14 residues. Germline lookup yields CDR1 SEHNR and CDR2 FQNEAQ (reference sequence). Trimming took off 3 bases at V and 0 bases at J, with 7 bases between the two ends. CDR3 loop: CASSLATSTDTQYF. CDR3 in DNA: TGTGCCAGCAGCTTGGCCACTAGCACAGATACGCAGTATTTT.

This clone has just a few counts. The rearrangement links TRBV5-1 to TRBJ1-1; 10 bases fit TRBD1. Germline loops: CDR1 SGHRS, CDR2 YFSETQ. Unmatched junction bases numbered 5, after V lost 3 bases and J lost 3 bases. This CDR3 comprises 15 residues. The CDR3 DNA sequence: TGCGCCAGCAGCTCGACAGGGGGCAGGTACACTGAAGCTTTCTTT. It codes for CASSSTGGRYTEAFF.

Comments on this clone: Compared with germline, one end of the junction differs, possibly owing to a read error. CDR3 residues: CASSLGTSGINEQFF. DNA of the CDR3: TGTGCCAGCAGTTTAGGGACTAGCGGGATCAATGAGCAGTTCTTC. The chain combines TRBV7-2 with TRBJ2-1; TRBD2 matches 13 bases. Germline assignment: CDR1 SGHTA and CDR2 FQGNSA. The CDR3 sequence is 15 residues long.

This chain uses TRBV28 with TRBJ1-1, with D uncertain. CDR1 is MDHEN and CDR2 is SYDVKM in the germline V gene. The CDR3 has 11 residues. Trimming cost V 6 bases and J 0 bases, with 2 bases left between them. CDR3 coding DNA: TGTGCCAGCAGACTGAACACTGAAGCTTTCTTT. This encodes CASRLNTEAFF.

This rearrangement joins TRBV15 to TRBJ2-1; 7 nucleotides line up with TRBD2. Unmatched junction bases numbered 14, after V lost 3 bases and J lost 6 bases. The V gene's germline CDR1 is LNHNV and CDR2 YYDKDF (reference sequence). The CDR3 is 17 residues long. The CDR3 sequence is CATSRERAGSIFNEQFF. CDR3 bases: TGTGCCACCAGCAGGGAGAGAGCGGGATCCATTTTCAATGAGCAGTTCTTC.

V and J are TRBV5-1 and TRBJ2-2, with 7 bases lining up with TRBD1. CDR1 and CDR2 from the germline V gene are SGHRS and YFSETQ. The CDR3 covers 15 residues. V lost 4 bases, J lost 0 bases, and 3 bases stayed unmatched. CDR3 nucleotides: TGCGCCAGCAGCCCGGGACAGTCGAACACCGGGGAGCTGTTTTTT. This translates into CASSPGQSNTGELFF.

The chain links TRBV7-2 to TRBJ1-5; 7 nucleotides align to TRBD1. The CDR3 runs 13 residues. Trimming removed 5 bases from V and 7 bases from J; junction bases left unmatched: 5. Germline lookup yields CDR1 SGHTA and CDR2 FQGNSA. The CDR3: CASSVQGVQPQHF. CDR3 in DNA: TGTGCCAGCAGCGTCCAGGGGGTACAGCCCCAGCATTTT.

CDR3 amino acids: CATADRTITQETQYF. CDR3 in DNA: TGTGCCACCGCTGACAGGACGATCACCCAAGAGACCCAGTACTTC. V is TRBV10-3 and J is TRBJ2-5, with a weak D call TRBD1 (6 bases). The CDR3 has 15 residues. Germline V gene lookup returns CDR1 ENHRY and CDR2 SYGVKD. Trimming pared 10 bases from V and 1 base from J, leaving 19 bases between.

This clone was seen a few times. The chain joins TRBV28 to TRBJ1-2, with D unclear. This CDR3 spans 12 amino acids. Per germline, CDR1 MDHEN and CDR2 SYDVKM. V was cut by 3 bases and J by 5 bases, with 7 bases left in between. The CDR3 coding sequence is TGTGCCAGCAGTTTGAGGCAGTATGGCTACACCTTC. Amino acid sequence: CASSLRQYGYTF.

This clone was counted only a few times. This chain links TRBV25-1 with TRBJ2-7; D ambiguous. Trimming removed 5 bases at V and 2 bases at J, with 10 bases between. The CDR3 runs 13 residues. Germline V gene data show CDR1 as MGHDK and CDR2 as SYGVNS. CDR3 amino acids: CASSTTATYEQYF. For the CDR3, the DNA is TGTGCCAGCAGTACAACAGCGACCTACGAGCAGTACTTC.

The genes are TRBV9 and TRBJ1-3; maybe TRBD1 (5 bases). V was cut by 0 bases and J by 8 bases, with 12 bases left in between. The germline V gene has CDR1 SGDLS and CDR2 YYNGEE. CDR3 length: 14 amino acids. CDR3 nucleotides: TGTGCCAGCAGCGTAGGGGGACTAGAGGACACCATATATTTT. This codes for CASSVGGLEDTIYF.

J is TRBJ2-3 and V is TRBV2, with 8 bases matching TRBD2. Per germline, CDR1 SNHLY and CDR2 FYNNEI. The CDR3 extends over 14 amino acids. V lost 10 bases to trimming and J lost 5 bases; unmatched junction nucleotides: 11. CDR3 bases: TGTGCCACAACCCCGGGGGGGCGGGTAGATACGCAGTATTTT. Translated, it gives CATTPGGRVDTQYF.

The CDR3 DNA sequence: TGTGCCAGCAGTGTGGGACAGGACCAAGAGACCCAGTACTTC. Translation: CASSVGQDQETQYF. V gene TRBV6-1 combines with J gene TRBJ2-5, with TRBD1 matching 8 bases. Unmatched junction bases numbered 1, after V lost 4 bases and J lost 0 bases. CDR1 and CDR2 (germline): MNHNS, SASEGT. This CDR3 is built from 14 residues.

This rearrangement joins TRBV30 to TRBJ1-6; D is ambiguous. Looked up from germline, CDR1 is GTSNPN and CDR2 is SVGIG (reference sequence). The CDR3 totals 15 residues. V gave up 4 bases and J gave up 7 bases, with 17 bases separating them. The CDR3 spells CAWNAQQTPNSPLHF. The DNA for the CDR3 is TGTGCCTGGAATGCCCAACAGACACCCAATTCACCCCTCCACTTT.

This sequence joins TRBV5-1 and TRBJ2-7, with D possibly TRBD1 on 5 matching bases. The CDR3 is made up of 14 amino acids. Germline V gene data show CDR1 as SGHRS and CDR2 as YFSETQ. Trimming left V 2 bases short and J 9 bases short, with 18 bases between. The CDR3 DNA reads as TGCGCCAGCAGCTTACGGACAAGTTCAATTTTGCAGTACTTC. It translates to CASSLRTSSILQYF.

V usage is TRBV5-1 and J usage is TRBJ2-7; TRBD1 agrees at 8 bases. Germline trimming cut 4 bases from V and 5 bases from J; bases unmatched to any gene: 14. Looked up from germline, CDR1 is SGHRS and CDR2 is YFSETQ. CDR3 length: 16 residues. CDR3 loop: CASSPQPQGAGHEQYF. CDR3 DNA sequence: TGCGCCAGCAGCCCTCAACCGCAGGGGGCGGGCCACGAGCAGTACTTC.

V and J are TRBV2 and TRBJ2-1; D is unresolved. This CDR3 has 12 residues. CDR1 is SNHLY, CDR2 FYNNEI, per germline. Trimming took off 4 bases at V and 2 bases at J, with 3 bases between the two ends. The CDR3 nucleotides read TGTGCCAGCAGTGGCACCTACAATGAGCAGTTCTTC. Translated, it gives CASSGTYNEQFF.

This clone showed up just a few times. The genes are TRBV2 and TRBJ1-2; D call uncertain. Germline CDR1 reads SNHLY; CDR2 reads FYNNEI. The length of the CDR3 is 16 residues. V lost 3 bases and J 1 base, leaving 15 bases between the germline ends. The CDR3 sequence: CASSELKGPSNYGYTF. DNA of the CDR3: TGTGCCAGCAGTGAGTTGAAAGGGCCGAGTAACTATGGCTACACCTTC.

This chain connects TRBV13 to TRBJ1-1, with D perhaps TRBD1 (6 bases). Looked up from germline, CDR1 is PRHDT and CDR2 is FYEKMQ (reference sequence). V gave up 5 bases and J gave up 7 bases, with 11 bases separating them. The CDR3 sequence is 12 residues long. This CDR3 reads CASSHRVGEAFF. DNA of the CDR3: TGTGCCAGCAGCCACAGGGTTGGTGAAGCTTTCTTT.